The source of this T cell receptor (beta chain) is a study of cytomegalovirus exposure and HLA in healthy donors. Overall study results and limits: Segments of the TCR beta V type were, in most cases, productive about 90% or about 30% of the time in an earlier analysis.

Concerning this clone itself: The antigen remains unidentified.

PCR employed 60 Vbeta and 13 Jbeta primers. Measured with immunoSEQ multiplex PCR; TCRdb has only the in-frame clones, and not every one. The sample includes 100,000 or so clones, 76% of them seen just once. The CDR3 spans 14 residues. Trimming took 0 bases from V and 4 from J; bases not matched to a gene: 2. Germline V gene sequence: CDR1 SGHRS, CDR2 YFSETQ. J is TRBJ2-7 and V is TRBV5-1; 9 bases line up with TRBD1. Sequencing was performed on PBMCs. This TCR derives from a man aged 40-50 years in good health and CMV-seropositive. The CDR3 loop is CASSLVGQGYEQYF. CDR3 coding DNA: TGCGCCAGCAGCTTGGTGGGACAGGGATACGAGCAGTACTTC. Full variable domain (rest looked up from reference TRBV5-1 and TRBJ2-7): KAGVTQTPRYLIKTRGQQVTLSCSPISGHRSVSWYQQTPGQGLQFLFEYFSETQRNKGNFPGRFSGRQFSNSRSEMNVSTLELGDSALYLCASSLVGQGYEQYFGPGTRLTVT.